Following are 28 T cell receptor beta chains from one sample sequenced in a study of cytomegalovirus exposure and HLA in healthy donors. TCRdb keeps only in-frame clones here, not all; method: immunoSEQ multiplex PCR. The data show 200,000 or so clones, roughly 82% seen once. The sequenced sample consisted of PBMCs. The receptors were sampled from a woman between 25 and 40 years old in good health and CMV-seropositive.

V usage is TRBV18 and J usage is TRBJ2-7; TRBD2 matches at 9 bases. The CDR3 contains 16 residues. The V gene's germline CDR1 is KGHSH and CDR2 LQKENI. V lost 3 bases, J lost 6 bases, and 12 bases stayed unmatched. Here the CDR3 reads CASSPNPGLAGAEQYF. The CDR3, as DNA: TGTGCCAGCTCACCCAACCCCGGGTTAGCGGGAGCCGAGCAGTACTTC.

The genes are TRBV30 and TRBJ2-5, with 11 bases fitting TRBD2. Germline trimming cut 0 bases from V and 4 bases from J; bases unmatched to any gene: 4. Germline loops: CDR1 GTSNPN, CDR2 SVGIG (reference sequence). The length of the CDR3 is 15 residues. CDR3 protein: CAWSVLAGAGETQYF. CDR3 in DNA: TGTGCCTGGAGTGTACTAGCGGGAGCGGGAGAGACCCAGTACTTC.

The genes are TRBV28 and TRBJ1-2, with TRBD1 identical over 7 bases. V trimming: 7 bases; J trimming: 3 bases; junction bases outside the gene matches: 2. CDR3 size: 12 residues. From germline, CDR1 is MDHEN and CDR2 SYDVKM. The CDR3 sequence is CASTGTDYGYTF. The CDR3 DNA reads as TGTGCCAGCACCGGGACAGACTATGGCTACACCTTC.

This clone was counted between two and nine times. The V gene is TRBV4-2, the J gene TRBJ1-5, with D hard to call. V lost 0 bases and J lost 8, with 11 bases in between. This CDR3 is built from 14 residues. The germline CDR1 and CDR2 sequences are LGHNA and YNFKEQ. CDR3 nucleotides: TGTGCCAGCAGCCAAGACGTCATAAGAGAGCCCCAGCATTTT. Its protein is CASSQDVIREPQHF.

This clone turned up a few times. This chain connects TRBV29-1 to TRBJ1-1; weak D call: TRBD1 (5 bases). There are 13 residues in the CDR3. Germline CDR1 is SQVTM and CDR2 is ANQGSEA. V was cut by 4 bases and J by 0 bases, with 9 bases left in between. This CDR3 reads CSVGTQVNTEAFF. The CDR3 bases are TGCAGCGTTGGGACACAGGTGAACACTGAAGCTTTCTTT. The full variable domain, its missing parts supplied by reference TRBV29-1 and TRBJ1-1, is SAVISQKPSRDICQRGTSLTIQCQVDSQVTMMFWYRQQPGQSLTLIATANQGSEATYESGFVIDKFPISRPNLTFSTLTVSNMSPEDSSIYLCSVGTQVNTEAFFGQGTRLTVV.

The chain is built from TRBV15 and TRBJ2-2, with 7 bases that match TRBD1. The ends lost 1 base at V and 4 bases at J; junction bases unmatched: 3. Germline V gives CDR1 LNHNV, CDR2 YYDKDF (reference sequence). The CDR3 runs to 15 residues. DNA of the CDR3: TGTGCCACCAGCAGAGGACAGGGATCCACCGGGGAGCTGTTTTTT. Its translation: CATSRGQGSTGELFF.

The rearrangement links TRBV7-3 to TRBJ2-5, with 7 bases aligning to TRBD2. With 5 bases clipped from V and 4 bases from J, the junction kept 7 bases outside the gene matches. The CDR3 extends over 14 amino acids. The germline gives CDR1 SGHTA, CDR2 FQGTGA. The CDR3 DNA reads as TGTGCCAGCAGCCGGGGAGGGCGAGGAGAGACCCAGTACTTC. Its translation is CASSRGGRGETQYF.

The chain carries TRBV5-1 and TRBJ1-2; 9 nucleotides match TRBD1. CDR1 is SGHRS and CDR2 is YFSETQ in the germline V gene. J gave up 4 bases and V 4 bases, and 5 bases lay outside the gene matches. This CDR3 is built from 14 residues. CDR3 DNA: TGCGCCAGCAGCCCGGGACAGGGACCCTATGGCTACACCTTC. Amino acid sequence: CASSPGQGPYGYTF. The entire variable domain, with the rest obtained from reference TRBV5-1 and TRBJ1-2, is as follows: KAGVTQTPRYLIKTRGQQVTLSCSPISGHRSVSWYQQTPGQGLQFLFEYFSETQRNKGNFPGRFSGRQFSNSRSEMNVSTLELGDSALYLCASSPGQGPYGYTFGSGTRLTVV.

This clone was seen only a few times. The chain's CDR3 is CASSLGLLRGSYGEQYF. For the CDR3, the DNA is TGTGCCAGCAGCTTAGGTCTGTTACGAGGGAGTTACGGTGAGCAGTACTTC. The chain links TRBV11-3 to TRBJ2-7; perhaps TRBD2 as D (5 bases). Trimming shortened V by 1 base and J by 7 bases, and 23 bases separated the two germline ends. CDR3 length equals 17 residues. Germline V gene lookup returns CDR1 SGHNT and CDR2 YENEEA.

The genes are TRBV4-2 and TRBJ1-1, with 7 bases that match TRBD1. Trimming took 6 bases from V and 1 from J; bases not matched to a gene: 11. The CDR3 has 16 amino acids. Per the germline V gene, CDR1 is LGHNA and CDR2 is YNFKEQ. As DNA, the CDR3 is TGTGCCAGCAGTCACGTTTGGGACAGCGGGAACACTGAAGCTTTCTTT. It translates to CASSHVWDSGNTEAFF.

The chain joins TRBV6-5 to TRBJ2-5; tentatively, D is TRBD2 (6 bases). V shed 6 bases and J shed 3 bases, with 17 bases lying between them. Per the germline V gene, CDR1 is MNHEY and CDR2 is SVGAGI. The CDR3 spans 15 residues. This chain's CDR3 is CASRSGRGGEETQYF. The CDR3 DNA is TGTGCCAGCAGGTCCGGTAGGGGAGGAGAAGAGACCCAGTACTTC.

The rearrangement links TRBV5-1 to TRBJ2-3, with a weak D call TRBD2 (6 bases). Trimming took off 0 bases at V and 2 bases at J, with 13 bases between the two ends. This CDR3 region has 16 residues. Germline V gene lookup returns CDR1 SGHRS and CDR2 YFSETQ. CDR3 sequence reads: CASSLDPAGTTDTQYF. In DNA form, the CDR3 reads TGCGCCAGCAGCTTGGACCCGGCGGGGACCACAGATACGCAGTATTTT.

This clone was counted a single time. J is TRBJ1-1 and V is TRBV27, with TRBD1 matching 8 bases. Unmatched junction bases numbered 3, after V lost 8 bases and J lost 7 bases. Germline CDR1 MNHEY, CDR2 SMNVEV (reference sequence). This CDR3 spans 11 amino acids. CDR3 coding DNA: TGTGCCAGCCAAGGACAGGGTGAAGCTTTCTTT. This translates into CASQGQGEAFF.

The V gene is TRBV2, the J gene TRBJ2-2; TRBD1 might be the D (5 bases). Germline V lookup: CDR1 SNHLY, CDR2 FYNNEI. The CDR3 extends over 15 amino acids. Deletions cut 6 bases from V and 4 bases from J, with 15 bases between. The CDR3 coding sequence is TGTGCCAGCAGGACAGACTGGGGCCGCACCGGGGAGCTGTTTTTT. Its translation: CASRTDWGRTGELFF.

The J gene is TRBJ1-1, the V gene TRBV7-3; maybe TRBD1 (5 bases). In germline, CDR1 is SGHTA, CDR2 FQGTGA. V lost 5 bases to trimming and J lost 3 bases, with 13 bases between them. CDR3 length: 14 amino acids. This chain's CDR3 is CASSLLQVYTEAFF. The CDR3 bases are TGTGCCAGCAGCCTTTTACAGGTTTACACTGAAGCTTTCTTT.

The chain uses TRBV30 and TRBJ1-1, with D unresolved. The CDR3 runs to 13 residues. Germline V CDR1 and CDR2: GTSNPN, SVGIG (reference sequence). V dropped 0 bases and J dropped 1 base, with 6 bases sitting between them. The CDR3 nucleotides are TGTGCCTGGAGTGTGACTCCGAACACTGAAGCTTTCTTT. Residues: CAWSVTPNTEAFF.

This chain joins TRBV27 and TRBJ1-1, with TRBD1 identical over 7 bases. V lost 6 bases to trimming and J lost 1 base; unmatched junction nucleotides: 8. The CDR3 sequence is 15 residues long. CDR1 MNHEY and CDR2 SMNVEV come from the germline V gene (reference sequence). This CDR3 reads CASSHQGGGNTEAFF. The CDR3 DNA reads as TGTGCCAGCAGCCACCAGGGGGGAGGGAACACTGAAGCTTTCTTT.

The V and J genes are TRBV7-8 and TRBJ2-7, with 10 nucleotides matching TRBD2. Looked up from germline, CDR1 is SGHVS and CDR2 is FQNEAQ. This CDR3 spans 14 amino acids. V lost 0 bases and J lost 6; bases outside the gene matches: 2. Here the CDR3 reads CASSLALAGIEQYF. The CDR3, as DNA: TGTGCCAGCAGCTTAGCACTAGCGGGAATCGAGCAGTACTTC.

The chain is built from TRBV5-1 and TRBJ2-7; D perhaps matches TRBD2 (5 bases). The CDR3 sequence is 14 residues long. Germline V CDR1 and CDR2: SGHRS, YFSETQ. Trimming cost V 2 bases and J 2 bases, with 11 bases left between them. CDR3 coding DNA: TGCGCCAGCAGCTTCTCACAAGCGGCCTACGAGCAGTACTTC. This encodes CASSFSQAAYEQYF.

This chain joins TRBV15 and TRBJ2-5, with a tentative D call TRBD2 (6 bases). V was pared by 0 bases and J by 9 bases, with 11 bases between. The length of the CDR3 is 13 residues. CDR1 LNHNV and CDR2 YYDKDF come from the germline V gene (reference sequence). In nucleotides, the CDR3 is TGTGCCACCAGCAGAGATCGCCCGGGGGCCCAGTACTTC. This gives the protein CATSRDRPGAQYF.

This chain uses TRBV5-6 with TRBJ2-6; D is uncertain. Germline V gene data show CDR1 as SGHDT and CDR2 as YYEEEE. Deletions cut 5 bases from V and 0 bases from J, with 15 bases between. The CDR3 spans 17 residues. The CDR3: CASSHTLQVSGANVLTF. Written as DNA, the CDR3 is TGTGCCAGCAGTCACACCCTCCAGGTCTCTGGGGCCAACGTCCTGACTTTC.

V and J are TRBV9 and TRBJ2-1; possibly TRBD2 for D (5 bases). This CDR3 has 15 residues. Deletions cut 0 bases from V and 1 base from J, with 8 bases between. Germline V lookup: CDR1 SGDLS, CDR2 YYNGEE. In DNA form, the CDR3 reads TGTGCCAGCAGCGTAGTTTCGGGGTCCTACAATGAGCAGTTCTTC. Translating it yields CASSVVSGSYNEQFF.

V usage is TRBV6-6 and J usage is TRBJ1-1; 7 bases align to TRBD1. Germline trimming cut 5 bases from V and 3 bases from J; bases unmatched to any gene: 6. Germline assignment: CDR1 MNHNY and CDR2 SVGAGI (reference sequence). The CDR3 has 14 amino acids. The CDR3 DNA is TGTGCCAGCAGTCAAGACAGGGCGGACACTGAAGCTTTCTTT. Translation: CASSQDRADTEAFF.

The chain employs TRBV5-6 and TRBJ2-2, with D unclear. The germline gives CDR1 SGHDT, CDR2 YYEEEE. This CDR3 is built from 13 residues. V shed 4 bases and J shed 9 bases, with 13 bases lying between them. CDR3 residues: CASSPGPSRELFF. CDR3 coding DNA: TGTGCCAGCAGCCCGGGTCCTTCCCGGGAGCTGTTTTTT.

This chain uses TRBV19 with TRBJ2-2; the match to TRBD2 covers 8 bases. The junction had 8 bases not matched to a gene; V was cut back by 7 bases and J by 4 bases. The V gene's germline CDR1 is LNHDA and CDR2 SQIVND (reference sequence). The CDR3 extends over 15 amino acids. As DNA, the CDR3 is TGTGCCAGTATACGCGGGGGGCGTAGCACCGGGGAGCTGTTTTTT. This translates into CASIRGGRSTGELFF.

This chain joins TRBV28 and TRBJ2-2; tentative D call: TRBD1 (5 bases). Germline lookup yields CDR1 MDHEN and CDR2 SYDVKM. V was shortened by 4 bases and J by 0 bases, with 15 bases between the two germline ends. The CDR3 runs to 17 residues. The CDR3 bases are TGTGCCAGCAGTTCAAGACAGTTCAGTACGAACACCGGGGAGCTGTTTTTT. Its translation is CASSSRQFSTNTGELFF.

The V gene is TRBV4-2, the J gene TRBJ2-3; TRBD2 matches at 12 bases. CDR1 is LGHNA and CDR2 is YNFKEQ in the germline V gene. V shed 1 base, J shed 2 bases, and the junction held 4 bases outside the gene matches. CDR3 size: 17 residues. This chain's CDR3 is CASSQGGLAGYTDTQYF. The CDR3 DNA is TGTGCCAGCAGCCAAGGGGGACTAGCGGGCTACACAGATACGCAGTATTTT.

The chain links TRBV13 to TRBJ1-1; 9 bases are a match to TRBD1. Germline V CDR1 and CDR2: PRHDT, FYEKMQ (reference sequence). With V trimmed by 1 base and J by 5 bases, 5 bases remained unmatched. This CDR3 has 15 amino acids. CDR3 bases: TGTGCCAGCAGCTTAGACAGGGGGCGAGGAACTGAAGCTTTCTTT. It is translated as CASSLDRGRGTEAFF.